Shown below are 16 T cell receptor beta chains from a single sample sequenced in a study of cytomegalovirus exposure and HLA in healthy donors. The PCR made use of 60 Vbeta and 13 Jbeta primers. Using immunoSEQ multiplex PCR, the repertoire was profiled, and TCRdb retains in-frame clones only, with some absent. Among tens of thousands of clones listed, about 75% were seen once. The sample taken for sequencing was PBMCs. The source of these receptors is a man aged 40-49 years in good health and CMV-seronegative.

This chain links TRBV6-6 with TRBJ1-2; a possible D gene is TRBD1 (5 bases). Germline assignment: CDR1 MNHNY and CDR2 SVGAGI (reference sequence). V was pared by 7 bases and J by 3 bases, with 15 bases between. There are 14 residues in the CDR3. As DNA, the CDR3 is TGTGCCAGCAACGCCGGGGGTCCCTACTATGGCTACACCTTC. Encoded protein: CASNAGGPYYGYTF.

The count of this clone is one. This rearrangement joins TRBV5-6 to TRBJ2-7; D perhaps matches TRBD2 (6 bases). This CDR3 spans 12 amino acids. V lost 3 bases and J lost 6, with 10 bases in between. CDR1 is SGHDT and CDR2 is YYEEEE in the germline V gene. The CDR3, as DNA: TGTGCCAGCAGCTCCCCCGGGGGCGAGCAGTACTTC. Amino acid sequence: CASSSPGGEQYF.

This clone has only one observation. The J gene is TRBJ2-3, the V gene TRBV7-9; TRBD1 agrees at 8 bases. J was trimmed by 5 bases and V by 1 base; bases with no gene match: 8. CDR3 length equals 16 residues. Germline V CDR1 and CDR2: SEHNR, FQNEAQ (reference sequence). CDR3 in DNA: TGTGCCAGCAGCTTAGACGGTTCAGGGGGCAAAGATACGCAGTATTTT. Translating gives CASSLDGSGGKDTQYF.

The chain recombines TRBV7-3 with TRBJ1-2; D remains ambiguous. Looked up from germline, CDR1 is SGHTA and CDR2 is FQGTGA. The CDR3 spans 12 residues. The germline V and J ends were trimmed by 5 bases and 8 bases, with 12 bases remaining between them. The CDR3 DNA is TGTGCCAGCAGCCCCGGTGGTGAGGGCTACACCTTC. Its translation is CASSPGGEGYTF.

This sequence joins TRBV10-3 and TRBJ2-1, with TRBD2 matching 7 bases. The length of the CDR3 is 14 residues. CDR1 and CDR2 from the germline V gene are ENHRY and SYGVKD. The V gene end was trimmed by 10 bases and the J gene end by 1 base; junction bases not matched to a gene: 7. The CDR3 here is CATGSGASYNEQFF. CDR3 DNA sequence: TGTGCCACGGGAAGCGGGGCTTCCTACAATGAGCAGTTCTTC.

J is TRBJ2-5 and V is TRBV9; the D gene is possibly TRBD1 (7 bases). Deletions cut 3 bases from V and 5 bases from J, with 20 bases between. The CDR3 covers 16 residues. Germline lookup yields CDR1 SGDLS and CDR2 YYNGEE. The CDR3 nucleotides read TGTGCCAGCAGCGGGAGGAGGGGGCGCGAGGAGGAGACCCAGTACTTC. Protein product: CASSGRRGREEETQYF.

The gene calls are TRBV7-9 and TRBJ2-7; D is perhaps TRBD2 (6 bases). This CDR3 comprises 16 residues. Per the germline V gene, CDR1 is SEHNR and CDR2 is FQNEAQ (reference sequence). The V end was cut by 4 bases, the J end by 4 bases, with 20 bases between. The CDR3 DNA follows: TGTGCCAGCAGCTGGAAACCGGGACTCGGGATTTACGAGCAGTACTTC. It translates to CASSWKPGLGIYEQYF.

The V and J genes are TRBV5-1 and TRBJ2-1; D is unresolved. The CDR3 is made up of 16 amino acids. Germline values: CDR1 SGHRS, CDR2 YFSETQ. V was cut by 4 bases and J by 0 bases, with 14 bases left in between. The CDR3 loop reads CASSPPGSGSYNEQFF. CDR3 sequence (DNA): TGCGCCAGCAGCCCCCCCGGGTCGGGCTCCTACAATGAGCAGTTCTTC.

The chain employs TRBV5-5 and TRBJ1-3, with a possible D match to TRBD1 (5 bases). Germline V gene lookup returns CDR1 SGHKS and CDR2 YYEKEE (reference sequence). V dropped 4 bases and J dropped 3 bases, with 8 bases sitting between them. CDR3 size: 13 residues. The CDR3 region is CASSGADGNTIYF. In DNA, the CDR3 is TGTGCCAGCAGCGGGGCCGATGGAAACACCATATATTTT.

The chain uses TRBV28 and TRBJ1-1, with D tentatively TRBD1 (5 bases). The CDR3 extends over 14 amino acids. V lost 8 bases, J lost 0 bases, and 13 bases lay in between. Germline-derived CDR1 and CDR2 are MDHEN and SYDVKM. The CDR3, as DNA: TGTGCCAGCCGGCAGGGCAGGGTGAACACTGAAGCTTTCTTT. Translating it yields CASRQGRVNTEAFF.

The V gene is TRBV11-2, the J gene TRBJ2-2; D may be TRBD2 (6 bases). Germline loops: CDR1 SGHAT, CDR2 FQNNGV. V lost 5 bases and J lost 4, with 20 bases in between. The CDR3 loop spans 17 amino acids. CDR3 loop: CASSLTRDLMITGELFF. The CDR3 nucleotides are TGTGCCAGCAGCCTCACCCGGGACTTGATGATCACCGGGGAGCTGTTTTTT.

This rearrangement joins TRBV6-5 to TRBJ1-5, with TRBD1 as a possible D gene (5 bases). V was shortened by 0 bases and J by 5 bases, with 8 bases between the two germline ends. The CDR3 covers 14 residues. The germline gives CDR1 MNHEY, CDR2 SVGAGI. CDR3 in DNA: TGTGCCAGCAGTTACTCGATAGGGGATCAGCCCCAGCATTTT. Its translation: CASSYSIGDQPQHF.

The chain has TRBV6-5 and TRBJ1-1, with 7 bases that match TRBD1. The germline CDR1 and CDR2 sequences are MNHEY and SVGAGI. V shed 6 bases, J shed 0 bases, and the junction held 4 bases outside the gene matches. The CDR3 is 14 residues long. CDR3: CASRLQGLNTEAFF. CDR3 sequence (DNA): TGTGCCAGCAGACTACAGGGGCTGAACACTGAAGCTTTCTTT.

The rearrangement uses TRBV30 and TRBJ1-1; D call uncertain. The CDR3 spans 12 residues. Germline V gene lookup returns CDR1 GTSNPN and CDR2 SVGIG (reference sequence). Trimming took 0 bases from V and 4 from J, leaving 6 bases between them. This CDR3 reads CAWSVSSTEAFF. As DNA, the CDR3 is TGTGCCTGGAGTGTATCATCCACTGAAGCTTTCTTT. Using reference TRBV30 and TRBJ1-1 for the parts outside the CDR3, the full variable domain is SQTIHQWPATLVQPVGSPLSLECTVEGTSNPNLYWYRQAAGRGLQLLFYSVGIGQISSEVPQNLSASRPQDRQFILSSKKLLLSDSGFYLCAWSVSSTEAFFGQGTRLTVV.

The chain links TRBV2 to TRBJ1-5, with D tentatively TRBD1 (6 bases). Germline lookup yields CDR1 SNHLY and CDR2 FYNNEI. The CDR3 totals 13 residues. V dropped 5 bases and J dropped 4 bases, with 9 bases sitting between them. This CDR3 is CASSRTANQPQHF. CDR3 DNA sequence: TGTGCCAGCAGTAGGACAGCTAATCAGCCCCAGCATTTT.

The CDR3 region is CASSFWRGGRSSYEQYF. The DNA of the CDR3 is TGTGCCAGCAGTTTTTGGAGGGGCGGGAGGAGCTCCTACGAGCAGTACTTC. The V gene is TRBV28, the J gene TRBJ2-7, with TRBD2 identical over 8 bases. From germline, CDR1 is MDHEN and CDR2 SYDVKM. This CDR3 has 17 amino acids. The trim removed 3 bases at V and 0 bases at J, leaving 10 bases unmatched. Based on the CDR3 plus reference TRBV28 and TRBJ2-7, the full variable domain is DVKVTQSSRYLVKRTGEKVFLECVQDMDHENMFWYRQDPGLGLRLIYFSYDVKMKEKGDIPEGYSVSREKKERFSLILESASTNQTSMYLCASSFWRGGRSSYEQYFGPGTRLTVT.